These 31 T cell receptor beta chains share one sample of origin, sequenced in a study of T cell responses to AZD1222 COVID-19 vaccine. Some clones are missing from TCRdb's copy, which holds only in-frame ones; the method was immunoSEQ multiplex PCR. The table shows some 130,000 clones, with 90% to 95% occurring only once. Sequences were derived from peripheral blood, sampled 28 days after the second AZD1222 dose. The receptor set was obtained from an adult who received the AZD1222 COVID-19 vaccine.

For the CDR3, the DNA is TGTGCCAGCAGCGGGCTGGGAAACACCGGGGAGCTGTTTTTT. This translates into CASSGLGNTGELFF. The chain has TRBV9 and TRBJ2-2; D ambiguous. The V end lost 3 bases, the J end lost 2 bases, and 8 bases lay between the germline ends. Germline CDR1 SGDLS, CDR2 YYNGEE. The CDR3 loop spans 14 amino acids.

This clone was seen once. This chain joins TRBV7-3 and TRBJ2-3; 7 nucleotides agree with TRBD2. Germline V gene data show CDR1 as SGHTA and CDR2 as FQGTGA. CDR3 size: 17 residues. Trimming removed 1 base from V and 2 bases from J; junction bases left unmatched: 9. CDR3 DNA sequence: TGTGCCAGCAGCTTAAGGAGCGGGACTGCTGTCACAGATACGCAGTATTTT. It specifies CASSLRSGTAVTDTQYF.

The chain recombines TRBV7-9 with TRBJ2-1; TRBD1 or TRBD2 may be the D gene (6 bases each). The CDR3 consists of 17 residues. Germline loops: CDR1 SEHNR, CDR2 FQNEAQ (reference sequence). Trimming pared 5 bases from V and 12 bases from J, leaving 29 bases between. The CDR3 bases are TGTGCCAGCAGCCCTCGACTTCCCAGCCCGGGGGCCGGGGGGCAGTTCTTC. Protein product: CASSPRLPSPGAGGQFF.

The rearrangement joins TRBV2 to TRBJ2-1; D remains unclear. Trimming stripped 6 bases from V and 6 bases from J, with 12 bases between. The CDR3 is 13 residues long. The germline CDR1 and CDR2 sequences are SNHLY and FYNNEI. CDR3 region: CASRLRQFNEQFF. The CDR3, as DNA: TGTGCCAGCAGGTTGAGACAATTCAATGAGCAGTTCTTC. Based on the CDR3 plus reference TRBV2 and TRBJ2-1, the full variable domain is EPEVTQTPSHQVTQMGQEVILRCVPISNHLYFYWYRQILGQKVEFLVSFYNNEISEKSEIFDDQFSVERPDGSNFTLKIRSTKLEDSAMYFCASRLRQFNEQFFGPGTRLTVL.

This chain links TRBV12-3 or TRBV12-4 with TRBJ1-2; no clear D gene. Trimming pared 6 bases from V and 8 bases from J, leaving 13 bases between. The CDR3 consists of 12 residues. The CDR3 coding sequence is TGTGCCAGCAGCCACAGACTTATGGGCTACACCTTC. Translating it yields CASSHRLMGYTF.

The chain couples TRBV28 to TRBJ1-2, with 8 bases fitting TRBD1. The trim removed 8 bases at V and 3 bases at J, leaving 11 bases unmatched. CDR1 and CDR2 (germline): MDHEN, SYDVKM. This CDR3 contains 15 residues. DNA of the CDR3: TGTGCCAGCTTCCTTCAGGGGGCGCGAGACTATGGCTACACCTTC. It encodes CASFLQGARDYGYTF.

The V and J genes are TRBV9 and TRBJ1-3, with D possibly being TRBD1 (6 bases). V shed 0 bases and J shed 0 bases, with 7 bases lying between them. CDR1 is SGDLS, CDR2 YYNGEE, per germline. This CDR3 has 15 residues. For the CDR3, the DNA is TGTGCCAGCAGCGTAGTAGGGGGCTCTGGAAACACCATATATTTT. Translated, it gives CASSVVGGSGNTIYF.

The chain uses TRBV6-2 or TRBV6-3 and TRBJ1-2; no definite D call. This CDR3 has 11 amino acids. V dropped 4 bases and J dropped 8 bases, with 8 bases sitting between them. The germline V gene has CDR1 MNHEY and CDR2 SVGEGT. The CDR3 here is CASSWGKGYTF. The CDR3 DNA sequence: TGTGCCAGCAGTTGGGGTAAGGGCTACACCTTC.

The chain is built from TRBV7-2 and TRBJ1-2; D remains ambiguous. The germline V and J ends were trimmed by 2 bases and 8 bases, with 12 bases remaining between them. CDR3 length equals 13 residues. CDR1 is SGHTA and CDR2 is FQGNSA in the germline V gene. CDR3 loop: CASSLIFRRGYTF. CDR3 in DNA: TGTGCCAGCAGCTTAATATTCAGGAGAGGCTACACCTTC.

J is TRBJ2-7 and V is TRBV7-6, with a possible D match to TRBD1 (6 bases). The V end lost 2 bases, the J end lost 0 bases, and 11 bases lay between the germline ends. This CDR3 contains 15 residues. CDR1 is SGHVS, CDR2 FNYEAQ, per germline. The DNA of the CDR3 is TGTGCCAGCAGCTTAACAGGGCAGAGCTCCTACGAGCAGTACTTC. Translating it yields CASSLTGQSSYEQYF.

The rearrangement joins TRBV24-1 to TRBJ2-5; TRBD2 aligns across 13 bases. Germline trimming cut 1 base from V and 2 bases from J; bases unmatched to any gene: 3. The CDR3 totals 17 residues. CDR1 and CDR2 (germline): KGHDR, SFDVKD. The CDR3 here is CATSDFSTSGGQETQYF. As DNA, the CDR3 is TGTGCCACCAGTGATTTTTCGACTAGCGGGGGGCAAGAGACCCAGTACTTC.

The chain combines TRBV29-1 with TRBJ2-7; 8 bases align to TRBD1. The CDR3 spans 13 residues. CDR1 SQVTM and CDR2 ANQGSEA come from the germline V gene. V shed 7 bases, J shed 6 bases, and the junction held 11 bases outside the gene matches. The DNA of the CDR3 is TGCAGCGCCCAGGAAGGCCAGGGGGCCGAGCAGTACTTC. Translation gives CSAQEGQGAEQYF.

This chain joins TRBV6-5 and TRBJ1-6; tentatively, D is TRBD1 (5 bases). This CDR3 spans 15 amino acids. Germline CDR1 is MNHEY and CDR2 is SVGAGI. V shed 2 bases and J shed 6 bases, with 11 bases lying between them. Here the CDR3 DNA reads TGTGCCAGCAGTTACGGGGGGTTTCCTAATTCACCCCTCCACTTT. Translating it yields CASSYGGFPNSPLHF.

In its sample, this clone was seen once. This chain connects TRBV6-5 to TRBJ1-3, with D perhaps TRBD1 (6 bases). V lost 3 bases and J lost 1, with 13 bases in between. This CDR3 region has 16 residues. The germline CDR1 and CDR2 sequences are MNHEY and SVGAGI. As DNA, the CDR3 is TGTGCCAGCAGTTATAGATATACAGGGTCTGGAAACACCATATATTTT. As protein: CASSYRYTGSGNTIYF.

The chain links TRBV6-4 to TRBJ1-3; no clear D gene. CDR3 size: 15 residues. Trimming removed 3 bases from V and 2 bases from J, with 11 bases in between. CDR1 and CDR2 (germline): MRHNA, SNTAGT. The CDR3 region is CASSDSGPTGNTIYF. The CDR3 DNA reads as TGTGCCAGCAGTGATTCCGGGCCTACTGGAAACACCATATATTTT.

The rearrangement uses TRBV28 and TRBJ1-1, with TRBD1 identical over 9 bases. Germline CDR1 reads MDHEN; CDR2 reads SYDVKM. This CDR3 is 17 amino acids long. V dropped 7 bases and J dropped 6; count of bases not matched to a gene: 18. The CDR3 region is CASNFGTGIFRDSEAFF. CDR3 nucleotides: TGTGCCAGCAATTTCGGGACAGGGATTTTTCGGGACTCTGAAGCTTTCTTT.

This clone occurred once. This chain connects TRBV19 to TRBJ2-4; TRBD1 matches 7 bases. The junction had 15 bases not matched to a gene; V was cut back by 1 base and J by 0 bases. Germline V gives CDR1 LNHDA, CDR2 SQIVND (reference sequence). The CDR3 has 20 residues. CDR3 nucleotide sequence: TGTGCCAGTAGTATAGCGACCGGGACAGCCCATAAACTAGCCAAAAACATTCAGTACTTC. The encoded protein is CASSIATGTAHKLAKNIQYF.

The J gene is TRBJ1-5, the V gene TRBV30, with TRBD1 identical over 7 bases. Germline V CDR1 and CDR2: GTSNPN, SVGIG (reference sequence). CDR3 length: 20 amino acids. J gave up 4 bases and V 0 bases, and 21 bases lay outside the gene matches. CDR3 region: CAWSVRGRGLRLGENQPQHF. The CDR3 nucleotides are TGTGCCTGGAGTGTACGTGGTAGGGGGCTAAGGTTGGGTGAAAATCAGCCCCAGCATTTT.

The V call is TRBV11-3, the J call TRBJ1-1; the match to TRBD1 covers 9 bases. Per the germline V gene, CDR1 is SGHNT and CDR2 is YENEEA. J gave up 2 bases and V 6 bases, and 4 bases lay outside the gene matches. This CDR3 is 14 amino acids long. The chain's CDR3 is CASRPGQGNTEAFF. In nucleotides, the CDR3 is TGTGCCAGCAGACCGGGACAGGGAAACACTGAAGCTTTCTTT.

Only one count was recorded for this clone. CDR3 sequence: CAWSYLNTEAFF. CDR3 coding DNA: TGTGCCTGGAGTTACCTGAACACTGAAGCTTTCTTT. The chain employs TRBV30 and TRBJ1-1; no definite D call. CDR3 length: 12 amino acids. V lost 2 bases and J 0 bases, leaving 4 bases between the germline ends. Per the germline V gene, CDR1 is GTSNPN and CDR2 is SVGIG (reference sequence).

CDR3 loop: CASSWDGGAFF. In DNA form, the CDR3 reads TGTGCCAGCAGCTGGGACGGTGGAGCTTTCTTT. This rearrangement joins TRBV5-4 to TRBJ1-1, with D possibly TRBD1 on 5 matching bases. This CDR3 is 11 amino acids long. CDR1 is SGHNT, CDR2 YYREEE, per germline (reference sequence). Deletions cut 3 bases from V and 10 bases from J, with 10 bases between. The complete variable domain, with remaining parts taken from reference TRBV5-4 and TRBJ1-1, reads ETGVTQSPTHLIKTRGQQVTLRCSSQSGHNTVSWYQQALGQGPQFIFQYYREEENGRGNFPPRFSGLQFPNYSSELNVNALELDDSALYLCASSWDGGAFFGQGTRLTVV.

The chain links TRBV30 to TRBJ1-6; tentative D call: TRBD1 (6 bases). CDR1 is GTSNPN and CDR2 is SVGIG in the germline V gene (reference sequence). The V end lost 3 bases, the J end lost 2 bases, and 14 bases lay between the germline ends. CDR3 size: 16 residues. The CDR3 reads CAWSFSGTPYNSPLHF. Here the CDR3 DNA reads TGTGCCTGGAGCTTCTCCGGGACACCCTATAATTCACCCCTCCACTTT.

J is TRBJ2-7 and V is TRBV18; D may match TRBD1 or TRBD2 (5 bases each). Trimming took off 4 bases at V and 0 bases at J, with 7 bases between the two ends. The CDR3 length is 13 residues. Per germline, CDR1 KGHSH and CDR2 LQKENI. The CDR3 is CASSQGSSYEQYF. The CDR3, as DNA: TGTGCCAGCTCACAGGGGAGCTCCTACGAGCAGTACTTC.

The V gene is TRBV5-5, the J gene TRBJ1-1; the D gene is possibly TRBD1 (6 bases). Trimming removed 4 bases at V and 5 bases at J, with 12 bases between. Germline V gene data show CDR1 as SGHKS and CDR2 as YYEKEE (reference sequence). The CDR3 runs to 13 residues. DNA of the CDR3: TGTGCCAGCAGCCAACAGGGATGGACTGAAGCTTTCTTT. It translates to CASSQQGWTEAFF.

V gene TRBV11-3 combines with J gene TRBJ1-1, with 7 positions matching TRBD1. This CDR3 contains 15 residues. V trimming: 2 bases; J trimming: 0 bases; junction bases outside the gene matches: 3. Germline V lookup: CDR1 SGHNT, CDR2 YENEEA. CDR3 coding DNA: TGTGCCAGCAGCTTAATGACAGGGATGAACACTGAAGCTTTCTTT. It encodes CASSLMTGMNTEAFF.

This CDR3 reads CATQNRATQQTEAFF. The CDR3 DNA follows: TGTGCCACCCAGAACAGGGCCACCCAACAAACTGAAGCTTTCTTT. The V call is TRBV7-9, the J call TRBJ1-1, with D possibly TRBD1 on 6 matching bases. The ends were cut back, 10 bases at V and 5 bases at J, with 23 bases in the middle. Germline V CDR1 and CDR2: SEHNR, FQNEAQ (reference sequence). The CDR3 length is 15 residues.

This chain links TRBV5-4 with TRBJ1-1; 8 bases align to TRBD1. Germline assignment: CDR1 SGHNT and CDR2 YYREEE (reference sequence). V lost 0 bases, J lost 5 bases, and 6 bases stayed unmatched. The CDR3 has 15 amino acids. DNA for the CDR3: TGTGCCAGCAGCTTGGCCCGGACAGGGTTTACTGAAGCTTTCTTT. Translating gives CASSLARTGFTEAFF.

The chain couples TRBV19 to TRBJ1-2; TRBD1 might be the D (5 bases). Germline V gives CDR1 LNHDA, CDR2 SQIVND (reference sequence). This CDR3 contains 11 residues. Between the trimmed V and J ends, which lost 6 bases and 8 bases, there was a span of 10 bases. The CDR3 loop reads CASRTARGYTF. In DNA form, the CDR3 reads TGTGCCAGTAGGACAGCTCGGGGCTACACCTTC.

The chain links TRBV6-5 to TRBJ2-5, with unresolved D. V was pared by 5 bases and J by 0 bases, with 7 bases between. The CDR3 sequence is 13 residues long. Germline values: CDR1 MNHEY, CDR2 SVGAGI. The CDR3 reads CASSLINQETQYF. CDR3 DNA sequence: TGTGCCAGCAGTCTGATAAACCAAGAGACCCAGTACTTC.

V usage is TRBV29-1 and J usage is TRBJ1-2, with TRBD1 as a possible D gene (6 bases). V lost 6 bases and J lost 4, with 27 bases in between. This CDR3 comprises 17 residues. Germline CDR1 and CDR2: SQVTM and ANQGSEA. The CDR3 DNA reads TGCAGCGTCCCAAGACCCGGGAGGACTGAGGGGGGCTATGGCTACACCTTC. Encoded protein: CSVPRPGRTEGGYGYTF.

The V gene is TRBV6-5, the J gene TRBJ2-1, with D perhaps matching TRBD2 (6 bases). V was cut by 6 bases and J by 7 bases, with 16 bases left in between. The CDR3 runs 14 residues. Germline CDR1 and CDR2: MNHEY and SVGAGI. CDR3 coding DNA: TGTGCCAGCAGCCGGCTGGAGGGTAGGAATGAGCAGTTCTTC. Its translation is CASSRLEGRNEQFF.